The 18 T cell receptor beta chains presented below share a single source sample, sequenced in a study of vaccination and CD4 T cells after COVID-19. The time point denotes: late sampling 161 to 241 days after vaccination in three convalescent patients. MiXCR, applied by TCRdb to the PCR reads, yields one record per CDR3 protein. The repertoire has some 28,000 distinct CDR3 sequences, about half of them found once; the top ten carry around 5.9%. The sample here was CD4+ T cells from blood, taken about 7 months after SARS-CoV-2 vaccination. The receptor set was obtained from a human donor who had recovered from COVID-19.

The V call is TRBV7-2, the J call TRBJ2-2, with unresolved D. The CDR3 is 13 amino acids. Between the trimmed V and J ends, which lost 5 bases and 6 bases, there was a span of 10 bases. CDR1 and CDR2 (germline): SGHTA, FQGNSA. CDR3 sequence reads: CASSLETSGELFF. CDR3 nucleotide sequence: TGTGCCAGCAGCCTAGAGACTTCCGGGGAGCTGTTTTTT.

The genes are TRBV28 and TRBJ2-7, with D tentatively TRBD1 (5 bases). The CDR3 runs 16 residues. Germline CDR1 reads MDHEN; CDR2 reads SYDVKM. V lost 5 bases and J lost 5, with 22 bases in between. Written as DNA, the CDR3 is TGTGCCAGCAGTGCGCCAGGGTCCTTCGGGTTGCACGAGCAGTACTTC. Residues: CASSAPGSFGLHEQYF.

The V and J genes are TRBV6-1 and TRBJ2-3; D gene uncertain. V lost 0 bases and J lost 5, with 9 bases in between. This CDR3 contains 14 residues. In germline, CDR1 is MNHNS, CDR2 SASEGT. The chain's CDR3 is CASSEALEIDTQYF. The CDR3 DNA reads TGTGCCAGCAGTGAAGCGCTAGAAATAGATACGCAGTATTTT.

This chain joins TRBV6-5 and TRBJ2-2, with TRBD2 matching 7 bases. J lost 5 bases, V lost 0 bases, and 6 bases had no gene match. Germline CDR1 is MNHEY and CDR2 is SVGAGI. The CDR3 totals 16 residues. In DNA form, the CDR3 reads TGTGCCAGCAGTTACTCGGGAGGGAGTTGGACCGGGGAGCTGTTTTTT. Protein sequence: CASSYSGGSWTGELFF.

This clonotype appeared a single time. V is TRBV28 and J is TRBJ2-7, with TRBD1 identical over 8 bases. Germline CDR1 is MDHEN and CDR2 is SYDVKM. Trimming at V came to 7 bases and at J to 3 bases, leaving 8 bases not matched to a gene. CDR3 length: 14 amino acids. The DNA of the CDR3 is TGTGCCAGCACCCGGACAGGGCTTAACTACGAGCAGTACTTC. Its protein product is CASTRTGLNYEQYF.

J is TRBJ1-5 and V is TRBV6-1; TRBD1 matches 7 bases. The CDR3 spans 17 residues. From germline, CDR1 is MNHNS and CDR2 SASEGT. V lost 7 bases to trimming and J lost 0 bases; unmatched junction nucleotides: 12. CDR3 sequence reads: CASKTGTVIYSNQPQHF. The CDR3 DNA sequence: TGTGCCAGCAAAACTGGGACAGTAATTTATAGCAATCAGCCCCAGCATTTT.

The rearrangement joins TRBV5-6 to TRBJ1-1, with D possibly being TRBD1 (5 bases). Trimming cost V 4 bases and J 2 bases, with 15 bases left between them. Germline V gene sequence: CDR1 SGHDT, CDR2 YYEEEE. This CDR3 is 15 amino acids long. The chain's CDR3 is CASSPARGPNTEAFF. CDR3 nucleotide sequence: TGTGCCAGCAGCCCCGCGCGGGGACCAAACACTGAAGCTTTCTTT.

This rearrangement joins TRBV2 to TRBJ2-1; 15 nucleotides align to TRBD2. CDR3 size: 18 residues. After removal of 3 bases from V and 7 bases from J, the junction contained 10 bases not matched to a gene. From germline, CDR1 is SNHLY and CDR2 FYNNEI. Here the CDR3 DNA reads TGTGCCAGCAGTGAGAGGACTAGCGGGAGGGCCCTGGGGAATGAGCAGTTCTTC. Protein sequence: CASSERTSGRALGNEQFF. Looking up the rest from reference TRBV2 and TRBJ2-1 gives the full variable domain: EPEVTQTPSHQVTQMGQEVILRCVPISNHLYFYWYRQILGQKVEFLVSFYNNEISEKSEIFDDQFSVERPDGSNFTLKIRSTKLEDSAMYFCASSERTSGRALGNEQFFGPGTRLTVL.

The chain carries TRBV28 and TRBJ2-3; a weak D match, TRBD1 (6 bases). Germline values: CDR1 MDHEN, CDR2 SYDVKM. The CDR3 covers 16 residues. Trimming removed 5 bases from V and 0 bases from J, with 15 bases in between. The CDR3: CASSPRGQISTDTQYF. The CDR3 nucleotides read TGTGCCAGCAGTCCCCGAGGACAGATTAGCACAGATACGCAGTATTTT.

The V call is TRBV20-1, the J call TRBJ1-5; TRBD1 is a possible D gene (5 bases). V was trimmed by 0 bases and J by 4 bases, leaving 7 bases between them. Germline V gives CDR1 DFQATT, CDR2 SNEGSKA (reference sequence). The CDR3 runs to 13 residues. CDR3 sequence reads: CSARDGTNQPQHF. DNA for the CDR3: TGCAGTGCTAGAGACGGGACGAATCAGCCCCAGCATTTT.

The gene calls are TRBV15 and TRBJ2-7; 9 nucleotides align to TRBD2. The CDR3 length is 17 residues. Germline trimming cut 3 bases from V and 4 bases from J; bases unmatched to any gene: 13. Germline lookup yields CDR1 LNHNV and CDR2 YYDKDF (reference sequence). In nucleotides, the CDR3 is TGTGCCACCAGCAGCTGGCTAGCGGGATCCACAAAGTACGAGCAGTACTTC. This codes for CATSSWLAGSTKYEQYF.

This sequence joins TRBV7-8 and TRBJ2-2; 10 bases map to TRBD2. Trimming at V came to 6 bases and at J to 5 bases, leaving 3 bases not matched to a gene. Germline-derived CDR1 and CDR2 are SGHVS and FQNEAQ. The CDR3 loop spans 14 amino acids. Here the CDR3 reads CASRLAGETGELFF. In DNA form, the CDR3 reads TGTGCCAGCAGGCTAGCGGGAGAGACCGGGGAGCTGTTTTTT.

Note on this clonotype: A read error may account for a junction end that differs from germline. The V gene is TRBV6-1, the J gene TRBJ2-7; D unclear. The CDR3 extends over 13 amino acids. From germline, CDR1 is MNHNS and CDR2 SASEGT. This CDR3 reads CASGDSSVYEQYF. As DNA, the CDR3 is TGTGCCAGCGGTGATTCCTCCGTCTACGAGCAGTACTTC.

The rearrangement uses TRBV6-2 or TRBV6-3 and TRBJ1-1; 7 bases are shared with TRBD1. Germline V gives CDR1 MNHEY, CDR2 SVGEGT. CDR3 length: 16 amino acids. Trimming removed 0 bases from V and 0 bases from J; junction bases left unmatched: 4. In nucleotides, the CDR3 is TGTGCCAGCAGTTACTCGACAGGGACCATGAACACTGAAGCTTTCTTT. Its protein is CASSYSTGTMNTEAFF.

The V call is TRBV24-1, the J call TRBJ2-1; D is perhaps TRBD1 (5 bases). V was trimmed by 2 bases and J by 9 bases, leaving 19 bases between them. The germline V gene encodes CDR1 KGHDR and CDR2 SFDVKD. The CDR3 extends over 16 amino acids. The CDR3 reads CATSDYGRQGAAEQFF. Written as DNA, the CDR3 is TGTGCCACCAGTGATTATGGTAGGCAAGGGGCGGCTGAGCAGTTCTTC.

The CDR3 bases are TGTGCCAGCAGCTTAACAGCGCCGCCTCCGGGACCTGACCCCTACAATGAGCAGTTCTTC. Its translation: CASSLTAPPPGPDPYNEQFF. This chain uses TRBV7-6 with TRBJ2-1; the D call may be TRBD1 or TRBD2 (5 bases each). V lost 2 bases and J lost 2, with 25 bases in between. This CDR3 is built from 20 residues. Germline-derived CDR1 and CDR2 are SGHVS and FNYEAQ.

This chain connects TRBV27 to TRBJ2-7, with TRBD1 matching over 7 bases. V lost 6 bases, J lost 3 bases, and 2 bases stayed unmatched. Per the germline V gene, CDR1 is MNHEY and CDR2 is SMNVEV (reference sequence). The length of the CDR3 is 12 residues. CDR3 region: CASRTGIYEQYF. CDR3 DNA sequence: TGTGCCAGCAGGACAGGGATCTACGAGCAGTACTTC.

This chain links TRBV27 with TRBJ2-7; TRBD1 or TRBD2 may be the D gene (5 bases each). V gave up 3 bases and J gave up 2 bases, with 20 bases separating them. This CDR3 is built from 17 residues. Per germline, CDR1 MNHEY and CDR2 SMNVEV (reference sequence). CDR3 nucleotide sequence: TGTGCCAGCAGTTTCTCCGGGGCCCAACCTGGGACCTACGAGCAGTACTTC. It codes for CASSFSGAQPGTYEQYF.